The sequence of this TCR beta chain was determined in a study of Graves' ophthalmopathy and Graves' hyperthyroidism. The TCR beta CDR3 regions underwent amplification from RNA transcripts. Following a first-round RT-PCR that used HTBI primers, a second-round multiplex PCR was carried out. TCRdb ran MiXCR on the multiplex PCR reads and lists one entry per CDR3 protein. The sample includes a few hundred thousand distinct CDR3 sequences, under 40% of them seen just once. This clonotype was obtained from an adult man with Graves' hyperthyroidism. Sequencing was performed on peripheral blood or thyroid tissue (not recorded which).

Here the CDR3 reads CASSSPRGQNSYEQYF. The CDR3 nucleotides are TGTGCCAGCAGCTCCCCGAGGGGGCAAAACTCCTACGAGCAGTACTTC. The V call is TRBV7-6, the J call TRBJ2-7; 7 nucleotides line up with TRBD1. The trim removed 4 bases at V and 0 bases at J, leaving 9 bases unmatched. Germline V gene lookup returns CDR1 SGHVS and CDR2 FNYEAQ. The CDR3 spans 16 residues.